The clone carrying this T cell receptor beta chain was detected once. Germline loops: CDR1 SGHVS, CDR2 FNYEAQ. The CDR3 extends over 16 amino acids. V was clipped by 0 bases and J by 0 bases; unmatched bases: 1. This sample stems from a study of blood T cell repertoires in COVID-19. The data were produced by immunoSEQ multiplex PCR, yet TCRdb's version contains in-frame clones alone and is incomplete. The data contain around 370,000 clones, about 89% of them singletons. Material for sequencing was peripheral blood. The chain links TRBV7-6 to TRBJ2-2; 7 positions match TRBD2. This TCR was recovered from a woman aged 45-65 years with COVID-19, enrolled during active disease. CDR3 coding DNA: TGTGCCAGCAGCTTAGCGGGAGGGCCGAACACCGGGGAGCTGTTTTTT. This sequence encodes CASSLAGGPNTGELFF. The entire variable domain, with the rest obtained from reference TRBV7-6 and TRBJ2-2, is as follows: GAGVSQSPRYKVTKRGQDVALRCDPISGHVSLYWYRQALGQGPEFLTYFNYEAQQDKSGLPNDRFSAERPEGSISTLTIQRTEQRDSAMYRCASSLAGGPNTGELFFGEGSRLTVL.